This T cell receptor (beta chain) was sequenced in a study of blood T cell repertoires in COVID-19. Study-wide background: Nucleic acid was either cDNA or gDNA, and it came from T cells, B-cell-depleted T cells, or PBMCs.

Sequenced by immunoSEQ multiplex PCR; TCRdb stores in-frame clones only, minus some. The repertoire consists of fewer than 35,000 clones, with 89% occurring once and the leading ten covering around 30%. Germline-derived CDR1 and CDR2 are SNHLY and FYNNEI. The V and J ends lost 4 bases and 6 bases respectively, with 16 bases between them. The CDR3 covers 14 residues. The clonotype comes from a man older than 75 with acute or convalescent COVID-19. The sequencing input was peripheral blood. V gene TRBV2 combines with J gene TRBJ2-7, with D tentatively TRBD1 (6 bases). This chain's CDR3 is CASSARTASPEQYF. CDR3 in DNA: TGTGCCAGCAGTGCGAGGACAGCCTCACCCGAGCAGTACTTC.